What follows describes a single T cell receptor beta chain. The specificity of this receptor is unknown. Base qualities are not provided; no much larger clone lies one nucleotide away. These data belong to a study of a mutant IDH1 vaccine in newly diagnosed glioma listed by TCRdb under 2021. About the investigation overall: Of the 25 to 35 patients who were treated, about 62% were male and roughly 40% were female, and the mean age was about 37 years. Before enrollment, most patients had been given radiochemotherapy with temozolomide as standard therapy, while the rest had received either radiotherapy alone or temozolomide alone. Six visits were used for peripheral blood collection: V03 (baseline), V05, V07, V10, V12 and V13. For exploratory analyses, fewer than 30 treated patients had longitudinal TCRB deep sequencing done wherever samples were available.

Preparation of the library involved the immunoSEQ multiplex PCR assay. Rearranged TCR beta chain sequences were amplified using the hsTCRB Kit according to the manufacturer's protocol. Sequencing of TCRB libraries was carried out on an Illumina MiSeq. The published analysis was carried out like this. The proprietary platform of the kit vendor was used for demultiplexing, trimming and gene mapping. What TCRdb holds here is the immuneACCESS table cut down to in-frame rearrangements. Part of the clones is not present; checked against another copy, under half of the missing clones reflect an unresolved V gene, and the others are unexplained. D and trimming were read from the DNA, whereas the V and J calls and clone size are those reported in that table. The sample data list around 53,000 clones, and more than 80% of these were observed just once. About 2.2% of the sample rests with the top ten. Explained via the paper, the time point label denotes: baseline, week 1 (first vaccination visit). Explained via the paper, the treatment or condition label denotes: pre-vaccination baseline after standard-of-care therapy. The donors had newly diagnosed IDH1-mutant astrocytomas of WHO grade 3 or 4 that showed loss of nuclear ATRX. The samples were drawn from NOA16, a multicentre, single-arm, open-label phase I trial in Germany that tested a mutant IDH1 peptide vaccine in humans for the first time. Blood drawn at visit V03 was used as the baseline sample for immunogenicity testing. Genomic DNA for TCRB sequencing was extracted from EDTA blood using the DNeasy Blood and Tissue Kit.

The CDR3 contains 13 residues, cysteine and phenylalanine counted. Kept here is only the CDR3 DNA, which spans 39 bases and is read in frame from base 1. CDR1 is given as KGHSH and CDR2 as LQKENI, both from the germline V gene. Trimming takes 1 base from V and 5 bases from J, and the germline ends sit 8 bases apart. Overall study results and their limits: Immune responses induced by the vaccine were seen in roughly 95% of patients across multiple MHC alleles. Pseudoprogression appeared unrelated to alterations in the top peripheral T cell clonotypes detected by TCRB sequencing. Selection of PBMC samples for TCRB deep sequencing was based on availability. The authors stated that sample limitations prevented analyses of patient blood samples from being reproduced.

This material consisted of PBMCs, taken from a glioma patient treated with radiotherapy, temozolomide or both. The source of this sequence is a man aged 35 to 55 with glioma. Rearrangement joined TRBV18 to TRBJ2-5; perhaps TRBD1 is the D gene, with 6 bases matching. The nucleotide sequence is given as TGTGCCAGCTCACCACGCCAGGGGGAGACCCAGTACTTC. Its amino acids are CASSPRQGETQYF.